Listed below are T cell receptor beta chains from one sample, sequenced in a study of identical twins. TCRdb independently ran MiXCR on the 5' RACE reads; one entry per CDR3 protein. This sample yields 250,000 to 300,000 distinct CDR3 sequences, of which approximately 8.3% are seen a single time; over 2.5% belongs to the top ten. This sample also appeared in a second study, on yellow fever vaccine responses in identical twins.

The sequencing input was CD8+ T cells sorted from blood. Receptor source: a woman under 30 in good health. Each CDR3 is given with its conserved first and last residue. The order of the fields is V gene, clone size, J gene, D gene, CDR3 DNA, CDR3 protein. D genes are given only for firm matches. Not all rows give a size; the values are once, few, many and, for expanded clones, a class.

v_gene: TRBV24-1; abundance: few; j_gene: TRBJ2-5; d_gene: TRBD1; CDR3nt: TGTGCCACCAGTGAACAGGGGAACCAAGAGACCCAGTACTTC; CDR3aa: CATSEQGNQETQYF
v_gene: TRBV5-4; abundance: -; j_gene: TRBJ2-1; d_gene: -; CDR3nt: TGTGCCAGCAGCCCATCAGAGGGCTCCTACAATGAGCAGTTCTTC; CDR3aa: CASSPSEGSYNEQFF
v_gene: TRBV2; abundance: few; j_gene: TRBJ2-3; d_gene: TRBD2; CDR3nt: TGTGCCAGCAGAGGATTAAGGACTAGCGGGGCCACAGATACGCAGTATTTT; CDR3aa: CASRGLRTSGATDTQYF
v_gene: TRBV15; abundance: -; j_gene: TRBJ2-2; d_gene: TRBD1; CDR3nt: TGTGCCACCAGCAGAGGGACAGGGGGAATCGGGGAGCTGTTTTTT; CDR3aa: CATSRGTGGIGELFF
v_gene: TRBV20-1; abundance: few; j_gene: TRBJ2-1; d_gene: TRBD1; CDR3nt: TGCAGTGCTAGAGATGTCGAACAGGGGCATGAGCAGTTCTTC; CDR3aa: CSARDVEQGHEQFF
v_gene: TRBV21-1; abundance: few; j_gene: TRBJ1-1; d_gene: -; CDR3nt: TGTGCCAGCGATGGCCAGGAAGCTTTCTTT; CDR3aa: CASDGQEAFF
v_gene: TRBV4-1; abundance: few; j_gene: TRBJ2-6; d_gene: TRBD1; CDR3nt: TGCGCCAGCAGCCAACCTCCCGGGACAGCCCACAACTCTGGGGCCAACGTCCTGACTTTC; CDR3aa: CASSQPPGTAHNSGANVLTF
v_gene: TRBV15; abundance: many; j_gene: TRBJ1-5; d_gene: -; CDR3nt: TGTGCCACCAGCAGAGGTGAAATGACACTTCAGCATTTT; CDR3aa: CATSRGEMTLQHF
v_gene: TRBV4-3; abundance: many; j_gene: TRBJ2-7; d_gene: -; CDR3nt: TGCGCCAGCAGCCAAGATTCGACCGGTTTCTCCTACGAGCAGTACTTC; CDR3aa: CASSQDSTGFSYEQYF
v_gene: TRBV27; abundance: -; j_gene: TRBJ2-7; d_gene: -; CDR3nt: TGTGCCAGCAGTTTAGGGCTTAGACCCTACGAGCAGTACTTC; CDR3aa: CASSLGLRPYEQYF
v_gene: TRBV4-3; abundance: many; j_gene: TRBJ2-1; d_gene: TRBD2; CDR3nt: TGCGCCAGCAGCCAAGATCGGGGGGTCTACAATGAGCAGTTCTTC; CDR3aa: CASSQDRGVYNEQFF
v_gene: TRBV20-1; abundance: -; j_gene: TRBJ2-1; d_gene: -; CDR3nt: TGCAGTGCTAGAACGGGACTCGAGTTCTTGCAGTTCTTC; CDR3aa: CSARTGLEFLQFF
v_gene: TRBV6-2/TRBV6-3; abundance: many; j_gene: TRBJ2-3; d_gene: TRBD2; CDR3nt: TGTGCCAGCAGTTACACCCAAGCTAGCGGGAGGGCGCAGTCGTTTGATACGCAGTATTTT; CDR3aa: CASSYTQASGRAQSFDTQYF
v_gene: TRBV29-1; abundance: -; j_gene: TRBJ1-3; d_gene: -; CDR3nt: TGCAGCGTTCGACGGGCCGGGACTCCTGGAAACACCATATATTTT; CDR3aa: CSVRRAGTPGNTIYF
v_gene: TRBV28; abundance: few; j_gene: TRBJ2-1; d_gene: -; CDR3nt: TGTGCCAGCAGATTGGTGAACGGCAACTACCAGAATGAGCAGTTCTTC; CDR3aa: CASRLVNGNYQNEQFF
v_gene: TRBV2; abundance: few; j_gene: TRBJ2-1; d_gene: -; CDR3nt: TGTGCCAGCAGTGAGTCTACATTTGAAGGCTACAATGAGCAGTTCTTC; CDR3aa: CASSESTFEGYNEQFF
v_gene: TRBV7-2; abundance: many; j_gene: TRBJ2-1; d_gene: -; CDR3nt: TGTGCCAGCAGCTTAGTGAACAATGAGCAGTTCTTC; CDR3aa: CASSLVNNEQFF
v_gene: TRBV7-6; abundance: few; j_gene: TRBJ2-1; d_gene: -; CDR3nt: TGTGCCAGCAGCTCACGGGCACTAGCAAGGGATGAGCAGTTCTTC; CDR3aa: CASSSRALARDEQFF
v_gene: TRBV15; abundance: -; j_gene: TRBJ2-4; d_gene: TRBD1; CDR3nt: TGTGCCACCAGCTCTAGACAGGGGGCGCTCGACATTCAGTACTTC; CDR3aa: CATSSRQGALDIQYF
v_gene: TRBV5-5; abundance: many; j_gene: TRBJ2-5; d_gene: -; CDR3nt: TGTGCCAGCAGCTGGGCCCTGGGAGAGACCCAGTACTTC; CDR3aa: CASSWALGETQYF
v_gene: TRBV5-1; abundance: few; j_gene: TRBJ2-5; d_gene: TRBD1; CDR3nt: TGCGCCAGCAGAAGGGGGCCTGAAGAGACCCAGTACTTC; CDR3aa: CASRRGPEETQYF
v_gene: TRBV27; abundance: once; j_gene: TRBJ2-7; d_gene: -; CDR3nt: TGTGCCAGCAGTTTAAGGGGGGGCCTCTACGAGCAGTACTTC; CDR3aa: CASSLRGGLYEQYF
v_gene: TRBV3-1; abundance: many; j_gene: TRBJ2-7; d_gene: -; CDR3nt: TGTGCCAGCAGCCAAGAGGGGGTATTTTACGAGCAGTACTTC; CDR3aa: CASSQEGVFYEQYF
v_gene: TRBV11-2; abundance: few; j_gene: TRBJ2-2; d_gene: -; CDR3nt: TGTGCCAGCAGCTTATATGATAGCGTCACCGGGGAGCTGTTTTTT; CDR3aa: CASSLYDSVTGELFF
v_gene: TRBV5-6; abundance: few; j_gene: TRBJ2-1; d_gene: -; CDR3nt: TGTGCCAGCAGCTTGTGGGGCAGGACAACGTTCTTC; CDR3aa: CASSLWGRTTFF
v_gene: TRBV9; abundance: many; j_gene: TRBJ2-1; d_gene: -; CDR3nt: TGTGCCAGCAGAGGAGGACTATCCAATGAGCAGTTCTTC; CDR3aa: CASRGGLSNEQFF
v_gene: TRBV25-1; abundance: -; j_gene: TRBJ1-2; d_gene: -; CDR3nt: TGTGCCAGCAGTGAGGCAGGCTGGGGCTATGGCTACACCTTC; CDR3aa: CASSEAGWGYGYTF
v_gene: TRBV2; abundance: few; j_gene: TRBJ2-1; d_gene: -; CDR3nt: TGTGCCAGCAGTTTTTCCCGGGAGATCTCGCGCAATGAGCAGTTCTTC; CDR3aa: CASSFSREISRNEQFF
v_gene: TRBV4-3; abundance: -; j_gene: TRBJ2-7; d_gene: -; CDR3nt: TGCGCCAGCAGCCAAGATACAGCGGGTCCGTCCTACGAGCAGTACTTC; CDR3aa: CASSQDTAGPSYEQYF
v_gene: TRBV7-9; abundance: few; j_gene: TRBJ2-3; d_gene: -; CDR3nt: TGTGCCAGCAGCTGGATGGGCTTGACTGGAGATACGCAGTATTTT; CDR3aa: CASSWMGLTGDTQYF
v_gene: TRBV11-2; abundance: many; j_gene: TRBJ2-7; d_gene: -; CDR3nt: TGTGCCAGCAGCTTAGGGGGGTTTGAAGACTACGAGCAGTACTTC; CDR3aa: CASSLGGFEDYEQYF
v_gene: TRBV27; abundance: -; j_gene: TRBJ1-1; d_gene: -; CDR3nt: TGTGCCAGCAGTTTATTCATGGGGACTGAAGCTTTCTTT; CDR3aa: CASSLFMGTEAFF
v_gene: TRBV7-9; abundance: -; j_gene: TRBJ1-4; d_gene: -; CDR3nt: TGTGCCAGCAGTCGACCGGGCACCTTTAATGAAAAACTGTTTTTT; CDR3aa: CASSRPGTFNEKLFF
v_gene: TRBV9; abundance: -; j_gene: TRBJ1-2; d_gene: TRBD1; CDR3nt: TGTGCCAGCAGCGTAAGACAGGGGACCGACGGCTACACCTTC; CDR3aa: CASSVRQGTDGYTF
v_gene: TRBV4-1; abundance: few; j_gene: TRBJ2-2; d_gene: -; CDR3nt: TGCGCCAGCAGCCAAGCCCCGAACATGGCTCCCGGGGTCGGGGAGCTGTTTTTT; CDR3aa: CASSQAPNMAPGVGELFF
v_gene: TRBV3-1; abundance: many; j_gene: TRBJ2-1; d_gene: TRBD1; CDR3nt: TGTGCCAGCAGCTCCCGGACAGGGGTTAGCTCCTACAATGAGCAGTTCTTC; CDR3aa: CASSSRTGVSSYNEQFF
v_gene: TRBV15; abundance: many; j_gene: TRBJ2-5; d_gene: -; CDR3nt: TGTGCCACCAGCTGGGGAGAGACCCAGTACTTC; CDR3aa: CATSWGETQYF
v_gene: TRBV7-9; abundance: few; j_gene: TRBJ1-2; d_gene: TRBD1; CDR3nt: TGTGCCAGCAGAACAGGGGGACGTGGCTACACCTTC; CDR3aa: CASRTGGRGYTF
v_gene: TRBV27; abundance: many; j_gene: TRBJ2-7; d_gene: -; CDR3nt: TGTGCCAGCAGTTCCAGGCTGAACCCCTACGAGCAGTACTTC; CDR3aa: CASSSRLNPYEQYF